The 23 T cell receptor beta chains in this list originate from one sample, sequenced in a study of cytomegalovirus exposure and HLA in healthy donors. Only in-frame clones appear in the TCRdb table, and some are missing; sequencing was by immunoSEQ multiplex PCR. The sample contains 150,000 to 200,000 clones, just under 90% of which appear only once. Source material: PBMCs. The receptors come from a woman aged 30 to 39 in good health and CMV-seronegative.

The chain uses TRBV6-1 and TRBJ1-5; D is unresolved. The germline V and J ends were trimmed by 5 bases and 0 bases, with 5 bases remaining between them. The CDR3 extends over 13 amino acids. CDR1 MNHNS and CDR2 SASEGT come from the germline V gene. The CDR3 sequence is CASSLSSNQPQHF. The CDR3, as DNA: TGTGCCAGCAGTCTTTCTAGCAATCAGCCCCAGCATTTT.

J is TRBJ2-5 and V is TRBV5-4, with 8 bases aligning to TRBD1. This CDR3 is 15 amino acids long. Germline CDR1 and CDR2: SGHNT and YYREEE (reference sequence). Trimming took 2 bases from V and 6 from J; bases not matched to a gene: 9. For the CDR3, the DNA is TGTGCCAGCAGCTTAGGTCAGGGGGCGATACAGACCCAGTACTTC. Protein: CASSLGQGAIQTQYF.

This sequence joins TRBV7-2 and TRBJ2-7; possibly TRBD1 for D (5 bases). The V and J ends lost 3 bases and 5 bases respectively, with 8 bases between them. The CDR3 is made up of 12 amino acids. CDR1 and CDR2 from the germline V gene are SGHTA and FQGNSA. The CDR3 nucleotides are TGTGCCAGCAGCTTTTGGGGCAACGAGCAGTACTTC. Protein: CASSFWGNEQYF. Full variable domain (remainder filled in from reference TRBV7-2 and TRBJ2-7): GAGVSQSPSNKVTEKGKDVELRCDPISGHTALYWYRQSLGQGLEFLIYFQGNSAPDKSGLPSDRFSAERTGGSVSTLTIQRTQQEDSAVYLCASSFWGNEQYFGPGTRLTVT.

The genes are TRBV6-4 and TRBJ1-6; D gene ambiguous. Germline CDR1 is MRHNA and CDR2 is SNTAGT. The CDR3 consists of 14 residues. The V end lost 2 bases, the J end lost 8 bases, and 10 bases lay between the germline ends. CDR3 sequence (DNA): TGTGCCAGCAGTGACGGAGTACCGGATTCACCCCTCCACTTT. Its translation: CASSDGVPDSPLHF.

CDR3 protein: CASIQGHYEQYF. The CDR3 DNA reads TGTGCCAGCATTCAGGGCCACTACGAGCAGTACTTC. V and J are TRBV2 and TRBJ2-7; D may be TRBD1 (5 bases). V dropped 7 bases and J dropped 3 bases, with 10 bases sitting between them. Germline V gene lookup returns CDR1 SNHLY and CDR2 FYNNEI. There are 12 residues in the CDR3.

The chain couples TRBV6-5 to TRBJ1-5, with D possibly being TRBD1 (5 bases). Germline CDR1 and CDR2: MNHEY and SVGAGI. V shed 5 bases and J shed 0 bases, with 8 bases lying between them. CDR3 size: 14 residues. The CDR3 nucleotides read TGTGCCAGCAGTCCTCAGGGTAGCAATCAGCCCCAGCATTTT. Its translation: CASSPQGSNQPQHF.

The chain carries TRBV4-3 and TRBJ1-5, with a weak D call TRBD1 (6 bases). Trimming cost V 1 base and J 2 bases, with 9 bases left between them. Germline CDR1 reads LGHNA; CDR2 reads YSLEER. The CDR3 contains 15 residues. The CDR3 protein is CASSQVRGRNQPQHF. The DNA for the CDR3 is TGCGCCAGCAGCCAAGTGCGGGGGCGCAATCAGCCCCAGCATTTT.

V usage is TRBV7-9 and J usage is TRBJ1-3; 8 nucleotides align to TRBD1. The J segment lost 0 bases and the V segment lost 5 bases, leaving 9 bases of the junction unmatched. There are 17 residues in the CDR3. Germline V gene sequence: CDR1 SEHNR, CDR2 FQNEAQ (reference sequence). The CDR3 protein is CASSPGTGYSSGNTIYF. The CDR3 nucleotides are TGTGCCAGCAGCCCCGGGACAGGATATAGCTCTGGAAACACCATATATTTT.

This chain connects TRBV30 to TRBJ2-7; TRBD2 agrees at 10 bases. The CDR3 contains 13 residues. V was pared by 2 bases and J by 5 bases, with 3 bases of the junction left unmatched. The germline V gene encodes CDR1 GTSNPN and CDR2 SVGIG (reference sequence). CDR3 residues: CAWSFLAGDEQYF. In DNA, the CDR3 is TGTGCCTGGAGTTTCCTAGCGGGGGACGAGCAGTACTTC.

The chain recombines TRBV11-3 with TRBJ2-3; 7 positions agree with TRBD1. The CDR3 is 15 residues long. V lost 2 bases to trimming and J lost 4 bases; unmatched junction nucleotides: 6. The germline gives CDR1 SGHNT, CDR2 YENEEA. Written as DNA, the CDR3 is TGTGCCAGCAGCTTAACCTCGACAGGGCCAGATACGCAGTATTTT. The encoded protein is CASSLTSTGPDTQYF.

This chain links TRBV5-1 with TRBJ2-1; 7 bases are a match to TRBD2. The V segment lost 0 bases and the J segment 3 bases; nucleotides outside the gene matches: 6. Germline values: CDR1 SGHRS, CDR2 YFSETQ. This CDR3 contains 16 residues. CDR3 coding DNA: TGCGCCAGCAGCTTGGAACCGCGGGGGAGCTACAATGAGCAGTTCTTC. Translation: CASSLEPRGSYNEQFF. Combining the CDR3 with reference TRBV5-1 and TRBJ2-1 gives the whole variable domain KAGVTQTPRYLIKTRGQQVTLSCSPISGHRSVSWYQQTPGQGLQFLFEYFSETQRNKGNFPGRFSGRQFSNSRSEMNVSTLELGDSALYLCASSLEPRGSYNEQFFGPGTRLTVL.

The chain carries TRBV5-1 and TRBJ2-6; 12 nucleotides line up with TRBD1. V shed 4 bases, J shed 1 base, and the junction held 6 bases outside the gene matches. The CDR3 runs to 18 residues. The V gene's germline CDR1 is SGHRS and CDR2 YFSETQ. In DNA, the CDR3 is TGCGCCAGCAGCCTAGGGACAGGGGGCGCGTCTGGGGCCAACGTCCTGACTTTC. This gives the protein CASSLGTGGASGANVLTF.

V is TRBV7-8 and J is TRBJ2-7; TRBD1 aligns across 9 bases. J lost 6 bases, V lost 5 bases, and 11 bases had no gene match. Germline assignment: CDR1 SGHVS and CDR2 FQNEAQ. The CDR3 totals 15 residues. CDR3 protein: CASSPGTGNDGEQYF. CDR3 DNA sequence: TGTGCCAGCAGCCCGGGGACAGGGAATGACGGCGAGCAGTACTTC.

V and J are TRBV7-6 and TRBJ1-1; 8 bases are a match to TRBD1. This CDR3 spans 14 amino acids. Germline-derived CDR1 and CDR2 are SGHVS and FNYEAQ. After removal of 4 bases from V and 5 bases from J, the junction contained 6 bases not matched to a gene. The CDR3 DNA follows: TGTGCCAGCAGCTCGGAGACAGGGGTAACTGAAGCTTTCTTT. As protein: CASSSETGVTEAFF.

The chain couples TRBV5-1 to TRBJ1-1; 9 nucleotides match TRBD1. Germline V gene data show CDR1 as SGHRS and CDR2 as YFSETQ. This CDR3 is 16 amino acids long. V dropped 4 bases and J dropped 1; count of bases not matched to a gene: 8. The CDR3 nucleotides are TGCGCCAGCAGCCTGGGACAGGGCAGGGGGAACACTGAAGCTTTCTTT. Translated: CASSLGQGRGNTEAFF.

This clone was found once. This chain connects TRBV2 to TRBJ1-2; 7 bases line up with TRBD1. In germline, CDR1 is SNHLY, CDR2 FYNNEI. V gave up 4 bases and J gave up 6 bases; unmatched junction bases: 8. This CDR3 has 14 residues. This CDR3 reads CASSVEGQHHGYTF. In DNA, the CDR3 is TGTGCCAGCAGTGTGGAGGGACAGCACCATGGCTACACCTTC. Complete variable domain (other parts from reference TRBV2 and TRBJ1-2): EPEVTQTPSHQVTQMGQEVILRCVPISNHLYFYWYRQILGQKVEFLVSFYNNEISEKSEIFDDQFSVERPDGSNFTLKIRSTKLEDSAMYFCASSVEGQHHGYTFGSGTRLTVV.

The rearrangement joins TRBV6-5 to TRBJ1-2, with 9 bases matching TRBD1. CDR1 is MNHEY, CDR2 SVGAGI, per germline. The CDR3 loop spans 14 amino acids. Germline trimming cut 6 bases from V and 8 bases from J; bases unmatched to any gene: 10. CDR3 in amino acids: CASSQDRGKGGYTF. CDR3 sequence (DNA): TGTGCCAGCAGCCAGGACAGGGGTAAAGGGGGCTACACCTTC.

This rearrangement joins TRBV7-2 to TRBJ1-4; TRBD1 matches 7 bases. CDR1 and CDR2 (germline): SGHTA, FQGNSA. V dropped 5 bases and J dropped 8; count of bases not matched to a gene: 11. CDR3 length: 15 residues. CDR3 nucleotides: TGTGCCAGCAGCCGAGGGGGCAGTAACCCGGAAAAACTGTTTTTT. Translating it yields CASSRGGSNPEKLFF.

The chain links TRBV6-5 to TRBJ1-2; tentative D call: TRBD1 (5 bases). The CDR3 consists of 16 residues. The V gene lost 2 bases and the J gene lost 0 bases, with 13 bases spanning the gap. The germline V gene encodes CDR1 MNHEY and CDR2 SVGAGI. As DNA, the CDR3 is TGTGCCAGCAGTTACCCCCCTGACAGACCTAACTATGGCTACACCTTC. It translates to CASSYPPDRPNYGYTF.

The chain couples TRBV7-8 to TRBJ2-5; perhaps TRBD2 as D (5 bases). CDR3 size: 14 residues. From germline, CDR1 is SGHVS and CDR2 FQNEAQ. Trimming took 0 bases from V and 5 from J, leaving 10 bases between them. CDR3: CASSLARADETQYF. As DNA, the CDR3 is TGTGCCAGCAGCTTAGCGAGGGCGGATGAGACCCAGTACTTC.

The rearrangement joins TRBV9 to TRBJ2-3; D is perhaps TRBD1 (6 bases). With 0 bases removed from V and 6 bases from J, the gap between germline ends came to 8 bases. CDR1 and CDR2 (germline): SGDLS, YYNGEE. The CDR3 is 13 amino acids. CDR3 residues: CASSVATGDTQYF. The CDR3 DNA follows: TGTGCCAGCAGCGTAGCTACAGGGGATACGCAGTATTTT. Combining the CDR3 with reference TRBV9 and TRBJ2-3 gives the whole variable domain DSGVTQTPKHLITATGQRVTLRCSPRSGDLSVYWYQQSLDQGLQFLIQYYNGEERAKGNILERFSAQQFPDLHSELNLSSLELGDSALYFCASSVATGDTQYFGPGTRLTVL.

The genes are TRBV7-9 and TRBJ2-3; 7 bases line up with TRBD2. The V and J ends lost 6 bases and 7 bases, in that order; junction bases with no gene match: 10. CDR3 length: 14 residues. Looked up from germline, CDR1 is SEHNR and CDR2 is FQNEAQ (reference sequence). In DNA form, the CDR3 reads TGTGCCAGCAGTACGGCGGGGGACGGGCATACGCAGTATTTT. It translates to CASSTAGDGHTQYF.

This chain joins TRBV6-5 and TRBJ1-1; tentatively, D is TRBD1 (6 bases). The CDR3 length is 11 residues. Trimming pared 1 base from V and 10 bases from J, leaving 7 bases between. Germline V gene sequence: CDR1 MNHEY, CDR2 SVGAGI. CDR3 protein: CASSYLGAAFF. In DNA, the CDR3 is TGTGCCAGCAGTTACTTGGGGGCAGCTTTCTTT.